This TCR beta chain appears in the sequencing data of a study of blood T cells in healthy people across ages. This clonotype was observed a few times. For the second PCR, which ran for roughly 7 to 11 cycles, a sample-barcoded 5' primer and a J-beta primer mix were used. TCRdb reprocessed the 5' RACE reads via MiXCR and lists one record per CDR3 protein. The data show roughly 800,000 distinct CDR3 sequences, 55% to 75% seen once. CDR3 length: 16 residues. Looked up from germline, CDR1 is SGHRS and CDR2 is YFSETQ. V was clipped by 0 bases and J by 7 bases, with 19 bases between them. The chain has TRBV5-1 and TRBJ2-5; no firm D call. The sequenced sample was blood. The sequence was obtained from a man in his thirties or forties in good health. The CDR3 spells CASSLAAGASSGTQYF. As DNA, the CDR3 is TGCGCCAGCAGCTTGGCCGCTGGAGCTTCCTCCGGGACCCAGTACTTC. The whole variable domain, remainder taken from reference TRBV5-1 and TRBJ2-5, is KAGVTQTPRYLIKTRGQQVTLSCSPISGHRSVSWYQQTPGQGLQFLFEYFSETQRNKGNFPGRFSGRQFSNSRSEMNVSTLELGDSALYLCASSLAAGASSGTQYFGPGTRLLVL.